This is a list of T cell receptor beta chains from one sample in a study of shared clonotypes between healthy human individuals. Using immunoSEQ multiplex PCR, the repertoire was profiled, and TCRdb retains in-frame clones only, with some absent. Of some 2,100,000 clones detected, just over 90% appear once; the ten largest clones hold approximately 1.7%. Material for sequencing was naive CD8+ T cells from PBMCs. These receptors all stem from a young man in good health. Some clones in this sample may be carry-over from other donors' samples. Each CDR3 is given with its conserved first and last residue. Fields, in order: V gene, J gene, CDR3 length, CDR3 protein.

>TRBV6-5|TRBJ2-2|14
CASSYGSRTGELFF
>TRBV7-3|TRBJ1-4|18
CASSLIPPETVANEKLFF
>TRBV2|TRBJ2-7|12
CASSVRGYEQYF
>TRBV7-3|TRBJ2-1|16
CASSKQGTPGYNEQFF
>TRBV27|TRBJ1-4|17
CASSPSWGERGNEKLFF
>TRBV6-5|TRBJ1-2|14
CASSYSVLAYGYTF
>TRBV6-1|TRBJ2-1|16
CASSEYEGPPRNEQFF
>TRBV9|TRBJ2-7|14
CASSSSFGLYEQYF
>TRBV11-3|TRBJ2-5|15
CASSPYVGMGKTQYF
>TRBV7-9|TRBJ2-7|15
CASSSRVSTGGEQYF
>TRBV10-1|TRBJ2-2|17
CASSEMGQGARTGELFF
>TRBV9|TRBJ2-3|14
CASASVSSTDTQYF
>TRBV6-1|TRBJ1-5|14
CASSVDRQNQPQHF
>TRBV9|TRBJ2-1|14
CASSLHGGVNEQFF
>TRBV28|TRBJ1-1|14
CASSGTGGFNEAFF
>TRBV13|TRBJ1-2|17
CASSSRSEEEGSGGYTF
>TRBV30|TRBJ1-3|17
CAWSTWDSTSSGNTIYF
>TRBV19|TRBJ2-1|12
CASKSEDGEQFF
>TRBV25-1|TRBJ1-1|15
CASSEYEGKNTEAFF
>TRBV15|TRBJ2-1|15
CATSRGPTSYNEQFF
>TRBV9|TRBJ1-3|16
CASSDRHHGTGNTIYF
>TRBV9|TRBJ2-7|15
CASSDQWGPAGEQYF
>TRBV28|TRBJ2-7|15
CASSSSGTNPYEQYF
>TRBV15|TRBJ1-1|13
CATSTRGWDEAFF
>TRBV7-9|TRBJ2-1|16
CASSPHWTSGGNEQFF
>TRBV9|TRBJ1-3|17
CASSVTWDRTSGNTIYF
>TRBV27|TRBJ2-1|14
CASSLQGAGNEQFF